These 32 T cell receptor beta chains originate from one sample sequenced in a study of identifying expanded T cells in peripheral blood. TCRdb's copy holds only in-frame clones and misses some; the assay was immunoSEQ multiplex PCR. The sample records some 72,000 clones, under 90% being singletons. Sequenced material: blood. The receptors were sampled from a person aged 18-70 years in good health.

The rearrangement uses TRBV29-1 and TRBJ1-1; unclear D gene. The CDR3 is 13 amino acids. V was clipped by 7 bases and J by 4 bases, with 16 bases between them. From germline, CDR1 is SQVTM and CDR2 ANQGSEA. This chain's CDR3 is CSGRAGMGTEAFF. The CDR3 nucleotides read TGCAGCGGTAGGGCGGGCATGGGCACTGAAGCTTTCTTT.

The chain employs TRBV11-2 and TRBJ2-7, with TRBD1 matching 7 bases. Trimming cost V 5 bases and J 5 bases; bases outside gene matches: 9. CDR1 and CDR2 (germline): SGHAT, FQNNGV. The CDR3 has 14 residues. CDR3 DNA sequence: TGTGCCAGCAGCAGATCGACAGGGACGAACGAGCAGTACTTC. This translates into CASSRSTGTNEQYF.

V is TRBV2 and J is TRBJ2-7; D remains unclear. Germline V gene data show CDR1 as SNHLY and CDR2 as FYNNEI. This CDR3 is built from 11 residues. V was shortened by 6 bases and J by 9 bases, with 12 bases between the two germline ends. The DNA for the CDR3 is TGTGCCAGCAGCCCCTTCTCTGGGCAGTACTTC. It is translated as CASSPFSGQYF.

This chain links TRBV7-2 with TRBJ2-1; D may be TRBD1 or TRBD2 (5 bases each). V lost 4 bases and J 5 bases, leaving 9 bases between the germline ends. Germline V gives CDR1 SGHTA, CDR2 FQGNSA. This CDR3 contains 13 residues. In nucleotides, the CDR3 is TGTGCCAGCAGCTCCGGGGCGGACAATGAGCAGTTCTTC. As protein: CASSSGADNEQFF.

The V and J genes are TRBV15 and TRBJ2-3; the D is unclear. Germline V lookup: CDR1 LNHNV, CDR2 YYDKDF (reference sequence). Trimming pared 0 bases from V and 2 bases from J, leaving 0 bases between. This CDR3 contains 12 residues. Here the CDR3 reads CATSRDTDTQYF. In nucleotides, the CDR3 is TGTGCCACCAGCAGAGACACAGATACGCAGTATTTT.

The genes are TRBV5-8 and TRBJ1-4; a possible D gene is TRBD1 (5 bases). The CDR3 covers 15 residues. The germline V gene encodes CDR1 SGHTS and CDR2 YDEGEE. V lost 3 bases, J lost 6 bases, and 15 bases lay in between. The CDR3 spells CASSWTGPAYEKLFF. The CDR3 bases are TGTGCCAGCAGCTGGACGGGGCCGGCGTATGAAAAACTGTTTTTT.

The chain carries TRBV30 and TRBJ1-2; D gene unclear. The germline V and J ends were trimmed by 3 bases and 4 bases, with 18 bases remaining between them. The CDR3 covers 15 residues. The V gene's germline CDR1 is GTSNPN and CDR2 SVGIG (reference sequence). The CDR3 here is CAWRRGQTPSYGYTF. The CDR3 DNA follows: TGTGCCTGGAGAAGAGGGCAGACACCTTCCTATGGCTACACCTTC.

The rearrangement joins TRBV10-3 to TRBJ1-5; D may be TRBD1 (5 bases). The CDR3 is made up of 15 amino acids. Germline assignment: CDR1 ENHRY and CDR2 SYGVKD. Trimming shortened V by 2 bases and J by 0 bases, and 8 bases separated the two germline ends. The CDR3 reads CAISEGQDSNQPQHF. The DNA for the CDR3 is TGTGCCATCAGTGAGGGACAAGATAGCAATCAGCCCCAGCATTTT.

The V gene is TRBV5-6, the J gene TRBJ2-7; TRBD1 might be the D (5 bases). This CDR3 is 15 amino acids long. Germline V lookup: CDR1 SGHDT, CDR2 YYEEEE. V was clipped by 0 bases and J by 6 bases, with 16 bases between them. The DNA for the CDR3 is TGTGCCAGCAGCTTGGGGGCAGGGAAGGGTTCCGAGCAGTACTTC. This encodes CASSLGAGKGSEQYF.

Worth noting for this clone: Sequence at one end of the junction differs from germline and may be a read error. The rearrangement links TRBV11-2 to TRBJ2-2; D may be TRBD1 (6 bases). Germline V gene lookup returns CDR1 SGHAT and CDR2 FQNNGV. This CDR3 region has 17 residues. Here the CDR3 DNA reads TGTGCTAGCAGCGGAACCTCCGGGACATCGAACACCGGGGAGCTGTTTTTT. It yields the protein CASSGTSGTSNTGELFF.

The chain has TRBV5-1 and TRBJ2-7; a possible D gene is TRBD1 (5 bases). The CDR3 sequence is 15 residues long. The germline V and J ends were trimmed by 3 bases and 6 bases, with 19 bases remaining between them. Germline-derived CDR1 and CDR2 are SGHRS and YFSETQ. CDR3 sequence (DNA): TGCGCCAGCAGCTCCTCATCATTTGGGCAGGGCGAGCAGTACTTC. Protein sequence: CASSSSSFGQGEQYF.

The chain couples TRBV6-1 to TRBJ2-7, with D maybe TRBD2 (5 bases). V lost 10 bases and J 2 bases, leaving 9 bases between the germline ends. CDR1 is MNHNS and CDR2 is SASEGT in the germline V gene. CDR3 length equals 11 residues. The CDR3 reads CATLEAYEQYF. DNA for the CDR3: TGTGCCACATTGGAGGCCTACGAGCAGTACTTC.

The rearrangement links TRBV5-6 to TRBJ1-6, with 7 positions matching TRBD1. CDR3 length equals 14 residues. Germline V gene data show CDR1 as SGHDT and CDR2 as YYEEEE. The V segment lost 3 bases and the J segment 8 bases; nucleotides outside the gene matches: 5. CDR3 sequence reads: CASSSTGEDSPLHF. The CDR3 nucleotides are TGTGCCAGCAGCTCAACAGGGGAGGATTCACCCCTCCACTTT.

The chain uses TRBV7-2 and TRBJ2-7; 7 nucleotides line up with TRBD1. The CDR3 sequence is 15 residues long. Germline assignment: CDR1 SGHTA and CDR2 FQGNSA. With 5 bases clipped from V and 2 bases from J, the junction kept 9 bases outside the gene matches. The CDR3 region is CASSPRTGTTYEQYF. The CDR3 region has the DNA TGTGCCAGCAGCCCTCGGACAGGAACAACCTACGAGCAGTACTTC.

The V gene is TRBV6-1, the J gene TRBJ2-7; TRBD2 agrees at 12 bases. There are 15 residues in the CDR3. The V gene's germline CDR1 is MNHNS and CDR2 SASEGT. The V segment lost 7 bases and the J segment 5 bases; nucleotides outside the gene matches: 9. The DNA for the CDR3 is TGTGCCAGCAATCGACTAGCGGGGGAATCCGACGAGCAGTACTTC. Translating gives CASNRLAGESDEQYF.

The chain joins TRBV18 to TRBJ2-7; TRBD1 might be the D (5 bases). Germline values: CDR1 KGHSH, CDR2 LQKENI. CDR3 length: 12 amino acids. The V end lost 1 base, the J end lost 5 bases, and 6 bases lay between the germline ends. This CDR3 is CASSPQGNEQYF. CDR3 coding DNA: TGTGCCAGCTCACCACAGGGGAACGAGCAGTACTTC. Combining the CDR3 with reference TRBV18 and TRBJ2-7 gives the whole variable domain NAGVMQNPRHLVRRRGQEARLRCSPMKGHSHVYWYRQLPEEGLKFMVYLQKENIIDESGMPKERFSAEFPKEGPSILRIQQVVRGDSAAYFCASSPQGNEQYFGPGTRLTVT.

V is TRBV10-3 and J is TRBJ2-3; 10 nucleotides agree with TRBD1. The trim removed 0 bases at V and 1 base at J, leaving 1 base unmatched. The CDR3 sequence is 16 residues long. CDR1 and CDR2 from the germline V gene are ENHRY and SYGVKD. CDR3 sequence: CAISESTGGGTDTQYF. CDR3 coding DNA: TGTGCCATCAGTGAGTCGACAGGGGGCGGCACAGATACGCAGTATTTT.

The V and J genes are TRBV2 and TRBJ2-6; TRBD1 or TRBD2 may be the D gene (5 bases each). Germline-derived CDR1 and CDR2 are SNHLY and FYNNEI. V lost 6 bases to trimming and J lost 6 bases, with 12 bases between them. The CDR3 is 14 amino acids. The CDR3 reads CASSLTGTANVLTF. The DNA for the CDR3 is TGTGCCAGCAGCCTTACTGGGACGGCCAACGTCCTGACTTTC. The variable domain in full, completed from reference TRBV2 and TRBJ2-6, reads EPEVTQTPSHQVTQMGQEVILRCVPISNHLYFYWYRQILGQKVEFLVSFYNNEISEKSEIFDDQFSVERPDGSNFTLKIRSTKLEDSAMYFCASSLTGTANVLTFGAGSRLTVL.

This clone has a single count. In DNA form, the CDR3 reads TGTGCCAGCAGCTCCAGTGGGCCCAATGAGCAGTTCTTC. Its protein is CASSSSGPNEQFF. The rearrangement uses TRBV11-2 and TRBJ2-1, with no clear D. V gave up 4 bases and J gave up 6 bases, with 10 bases separating them. This CDR3 is built from 13 residues. Germline V gives CDR1 SGHAT, CDR2 FQNNGV.

The gene calls are TRBV5-6 and TRBJ2-1; 7 bases line up with TRBD1. From germline, CDR1 is SGHDT and CDR2 YYEEEE. V lost 2 bases and J lost 8; bases outside the gene matches: 4. The CDR3 sequence is 13 residues long. The CDR3 coding sequence is TGTGCCAGCAGCTTCAACAGGGGTTATGAGCAGTTCTTC. Protein: CASSFNRGYEQFF.

This chain's CDR3 is CASSQDIWGTNQPQHF. The DNA for the CDR3 is TGTGCCAGCAGCCAAGACATTTGGGGGACCAATCAGCCCCAGCATTTT. The chain joins TRBV7-2 to TRBJ1-5, with D possibly TRBD1 on 5 matching bases. This CDR3 is 16 amino acids long. Deletions cut 5 bases from V and 3 bases from J, with 17 bases between. Germline V lookup: CDR1 SGHTA, CDR2 FQGNSA.

The V gene is TRBV6-5, the J gene TRBJ2-1, with D perhaps TRBD1 (6 bases). V lost 6 bases and J 8 bases, leaving 17 bases between the germline ends. Germline CDR1 is MNHEY and CDR2 is SVGAGI. The CDR3 sequence is 14 residues long. In DNA, the CDR3 is TGTGCCAGCAGCGAACGATCAGACAGGCATGAGCAGTTCTTC. Translating it yields CASSERSDRHEQFF.

A note on this clone: Other DNA sequences in this sample translate to the same CDR3. The chain couples TRBV28 to TRBJ2-7; D ambiguous. Germline lookup yields CDR1 MDHEN and CDR2 SYDVKM. The V gene lost 2 bases and the J gene lost 1 base, with 6 bases spanning the gap. This CDR3 spans 13 amino acids. CDR3 DNA: TGTGCCAGCAGTTTAGTAGAGTCCTACGAGCAGTACTTC. This codes for CASSLVESYEQYF. Using reference TRBV28 and TRBJ2-7 for the parts outside the CDR3, the full variable domain is DVKVTQSSRYLVKRTGEKVFLECVQDMDHENMFWYRQDPGLGLRLIYFSYDVKMKEKGDIPEGYSVSREKKERFSLILESASTNQTSMYLCASSLVESYEQYFGPGTRLTVT.

The chain couples TRBV5-1 to TRBJ2-7; D unclear. The CDR3 loop spans 14 amino acids. V dropped 4 bases and J dropped 0 bases, with 11 bases sitting between them. From germline, CDR1 is SGHRS and CDR2 YFSETQ. Here the CDR3 reads CASSRTGSSYEQYF. In nucleotides, the CDR3 is TGCGCCAGCAGCAGGACGGGCAGCTCCTACGAGCAGTACTTC.

The V call is TRBV4-3, the J call TRBJ1-3; D uncertain. CDR1 and CDR2 (germline): LGHNA, YSLEER. The CDR3 spans 15 residues. Between the trimmed V and J ends, which lost 0 bases and 4 bases, there was a span of 10 bases. The CDR3 nucleotides are TGCGCCAGCAGCCAAGATGTAGCTAGCGGAAACACCATATATTTT. The encoded protein is CASSQDVASGNTIYF.

The V call is TRBV27, the J call TRBJ1-2; D is uncertain. The germline gives CDR1 MNHEY, CDR2 SMNVEV (reference sequence). This CDR3 is built from 14 residues. V lost 4 bases, J lost 8 bases, and 17 bases lay in between. Written as DNA, the CDR3 is TGTGCCAGCAGTTCTCAACCGGGGTTGGGGGGCTACACCTTC. This gives the protein CASSSQPGLGGYTF.

This chain uses TRBV5-4 with TRBJ2-3; either TRBD1 or TRBD2 may fit D (5 bases each). CDR3 length: 15 amino acids. From germline, CDR1 is SGHNT and CDR2 YYREEE (reference sequence). Trimming cost V 4 bases and J 0 bases, with 12 bases left between them. The CDR3 DNA is TGTGCCAGCAGCCACCGGGACGGCAGCACAGATACGCAGTATTTT. This codes for CASSHRDGSTDTQYF. The variable domain in full, completed from reference TRBV5-4 and TRBJ2-3, reads ETGVTQSPTHLIKTRGQQVTLRCSSQSGHNTVSWYQQALGQGPQFIFQYYREEENGRGNFPPRFSGLQFPNYSSELNVNALELDDSALYLCASSHRDGSTDTQYFGPGTRLTVL.

The chain recombines TRBV7-2 with TRBJ2-2; TRBD1 agrees at 10 bases. This CDR3 spans 15 amino acids. Trimming removed 5 bases from V and 7 bases from J; junction bases left unmatched: 7. Germline V gene sequence: CDR1 SGHTA, CDR2 FQGNSA. This CDR3 reads CASSPGGQGYGELFF. The CDR3 nucleotides read TGTGCCAGCAGCCCGGGGGGACAGGGGTACGGGGAGCTGTTTTTT.

The table lists this clone with a few counts. The chain employs TRBV10-1 and TRBJ2-7; 9 bases align to TRBD1. V was pared by 2 bases and J by 3 bases, with 20 bases of the junction left unmatched. The germline V gene has CDR1 WNHNN and CDR2 SYGVQD (reference sequence). The CDR3 contains 20 residues. The CDR3 DNA follows: TGCGCCAGCAGTGAGATTAAACCGGGACAGGGTTTGGGGAGGTTCTACGAGCAGTACTTC. Translating gives CASSEIKPGQGLGRFYEQYF.

The genes are TRBV4-1 and TRBJ2-7; 7 nucleotides align to TRBD1. The CDR3 covers 15 residues. Germline V gene data show CDR1 as MGHRA and CDR2 as YSYEKL. The J segment lost 5 bases and the V segment lost 1 base, leaving 8 bases of the junction unmatched. The CDR3 DNA is TGCGCCAGCAGCCAAGTCCCGACAGGGATTGACGAGCAGTACTTC. Protein: CASSQVPTGIDEQYF.

The chain uses TRBV4-1 and TRBJ1-1; 8 nucleotides match TRBD1. V was pared by 2 bases and J by 1 base, with 3 bases of the junction left unmatched. Germline assignment: CDR1 MGHRA and CDR2 YSYEKL. There are 15 residues in the CDR3. As DNA, the CDR3 is TGCGCCAGCAGCCAACAGGGGGCCGGGAACACTGAAGCTTTCTTT. Protein: CASSQQGAGNTEAFF.

The J gene is TRBJ2-5, the V gene TRBV7-2; no definite D call. The ends were cut back, 5 bases at V and 2 bases at J, with 6 bases in the middle. The CDR3 is made up of 12 amino acids. In germline, CDR1 is SGHTA, CDR2 FQGNSA. The CDR3 sequence: CASSVNQETQYF. The CDR3 nucleotides are TGTGCCAGCAGCGTCAATCAAGAGACCCAGTACTTC.